The 6 T cell receptor beta chains given below trace back to one sample, sequenced in a study of cytomegalovirus exposure and HLA in healthy donors (dated by TCRdb to 2016 to 2017). The method behind the library was the immunoSEQ multiplex PCR assay. The multiplex PCR relied on a mix of 60 forward primers for TCR Vbeta segments and 13 reverse primers for TCR Jbeta segments. This immuneACCESS table, as held by TCRdb, lists in-frame sequences with V and J called but not all clones. Of the missing ones, under half trace to an unresolved V gene in checked studies; the others have no known cause. The sample records more than 95,000 clones, 70% to 75% of which are singletons. The ten biggest clones cover roughly 1.6% of the sample. Material for sequencing was PBMCs. Receptor source: a young woman in good health and CMV-seronegative.

The chain recombines TRBV19 with TRBJ1-1; possible D gene TRBD1, 5 bases. The CDR3 runs to 14 residues. CDR1 is LNHDA, CDR2 SQIVND, per germline (reference sequence). The V and J ends lost 1 base and 5 bases respectively, with 11 bases between them. CDR3 residues: CASSIVGGETEAFF. DNA for the CDR3: TGTGCCAGTAGTATAGTGGGGGGAGAAACTGAAGCTTTCTTT.

This chain links TRBV6-5 with TRBJ2-7, with 10 positions matching TRBD1. The CDR3 sequence is 15 residues long. Germline V gives CDR1 MNHEY, CDR2 SVGAGI. With 4 bases clipped from V and 0 bases from J, the junction kept 3 bases outside the gene matches. CDR3 sequence reads: CASSLGQGNSYEQYF. DNA of the CDR3: TGTGCCAGCAGTTTGGGACAGGGGAACTCCTACGAGCAGTACTTC.

The table lists this clone with a few counts. The rearrangement joins TRBV6-5 to TRBJ1-4, with TRBD1 identical over 10 bases. This CDR3 has 15 amino acids. V dropped 5 bases and J dropped 8; count of bases not matched to a gene: 8. Germline CDR1 MNHEY, CDR2 SVGAGI. DNA for the CDR3: TGTGCCAGCAGTCGCCCCGGGACAGGGGAAGAAAAACTGTTTTTT. Residues: CASSRPGTGEEKLFF.

The chain employs TRBV30 and TRBJ2-3, with TRBD1 matching over 10 bases. Germline V gene lookup returns CDR1 GTSNPN and CDR2 SVGIG (reference sequence). The CDR3 has 17 amino acids. Losses at the gene ends were 2 bases for V and 5 bases for J; bases not matched to a gene: 13. Written as DNA, the CDR3 is TGTGCCTGGAGTTCCCCCGGGGGACAGGGGAAATTAGATACGCAGTATTTT. Translation: CAWSSPGGQGKLDTQYF. Combining the CDR3 with reference TRBV30 and TRBJ2-3 gives the whole variable domain SQTIHQWPATLVQPVGSPLSLECTVEGTSNPNLYWYRQAAGRGLQLLFYSVGIGQISSEVPQNLSASRPQDRQFILSSKKLLLSDSGFYLCAWSSPGGQGKLDTQYFGPGTRLTVL.

The chain recombines TRBV5-4 with TRBJ2-3; the D gene is possibly TRBD2 (6 bases). Trimming shortened V by 5 bases and J by 2 bases, and 18 bases separated the two germline ends. Germline V CDR1 and CDR2: SGHNT, YYREEE (reference sequence). The CDR3 sequence is 16 residues long. Written as DNA, the CDR3 is TGTGCCAGCAGACAAGGGACTTCTGCTCCCACAGATACGCAGTATTTT. Translating it yields CASRQGTSAPTDTQYF.

This clone is a singleton in its sample. The chain has TRBV30 and TRBJ2-7; tentatively, D is TRBD1 (5 bases). CDR1 is GTSNPN and CDR2 is SVGIG in the germline V gene (reference sequence). This CDR3 is built from 11 residues. Trimming took off 3 bases at V and 5 bases at J, with 8 bases between the two ends. The DNA for the CDR3 is TGTGCCTGGAGCATAGGGGACGAGCAGTACTTC. Translating gives CAWSIGDEQYF.